The 11 T cell receptor beta chains listed next were all sequenced from one sample in a study of Ad26.COV2.S vaccination and SARS-CoV-2 variants. The treatment: some 20 received Ad26.COV2.S at low or high dose, single or two shots; several received placebo; per-sample allocation not given. Sampling was done on day 63 after the first vaccine or placebo injection. Profiled with immunoSEQ multiplex PCR; TCRdb holds only in-frame clones, not every one. This sample has under 400,000 clones, with about nine tenths found just once. Sequences were derived from peripheral blood, sampled in a trial of Ad26.COV2.S vaccine versus placebo. These receptors came from a person between 18 and 65 years old who received the Ad26.COV2.S COVID-19 vaccine or a placebo.

The chain is built from TRBV19 and TRBJ2-3, with a weak D call TRBD1 (5 bases). Germline assignment: CDR1 LNHDA and CDR2 SQIVND (reference sequence). The CDR3 contains 14 residues. Trimming removed 3 bases at V and 1 base at J, with 8 bases between. The CDR3 here is CASSMGPRTDTQYF. The CDR3 DNA is TGTGCCAGTAGTATGGGGCCCCGCACAGATACGCAGTATTTT.

V usage is TRBV2 and J usage is TRBJ2-3; D is possibly TRBD1 (5 bases). This CDR3 spans 15 amino acids. CDR1 is SNHLY, CDR2 FYNNEI, per germline. The V end was cut by 8 bases, the J end by 4 bases, with 19 bases between. In nucleotides, the CDR3 is TGTGCCAGCCATAGGACAAAATACGACCCAGATACGCAGTATTTT. Translation gives CASHRTKYDPDTQYF.

This chain links TRBV13 with TRBJ1-1; possibly TRBD1 for D (6 bases). The CDR3 extends over 12 amino acids. Per the germline V gene, CDR1 is PRHDT and CDR2 is FYEKMQ (reference sequence). The V end was cut by 1 base, the J end by 9 bases, with 9 bases between. The CDR3 sequence is CASSLDGGQAFF. The CDR3 nucleotides are TGTGCCAGCAGCTTAGATGGGGGGCAAGCTTTCTTT. The entire variable domain, with the rest obtained from reference TRBV13 and TRBJ1-1, is as follows: AAGVIQSPRHLIKEKRETATLKCYPIPRHDTVYWYQQGPGQDPQFLISFYEKMQSDKGSIPDRFSAQQFSDYHSELNMSSLELGDSALYFCASSLDGGQAFFGQGTRLTVV.

This clone was observed a few times. The CDR3 loop is CASSLADRNTEAFF. The CDR3 nucleotides are TGTGCCAGCAGTTTAGCGGACAGGAACACTGAAGCTTTCTTT. J is TRBJ1-1 and V is TRBV27, with a possible D match to TRBD1 (6 bases). This CDR3 region has 14 residues. Germline lookup yields CDR1 MNHEY and CDR2 SMNVEV (reference sequence). The V gene lost 2 bases and the J gene lost 1 base, with 8 bases spanning the gap.

The V and J genes are TRBV11-2 and TRBJ2-7; 7 bases line up with TRBD1. After removal of 5 bases from V and 1 base from J, the junction contained 14 bases not matched to a gene. CDR1 is SGHAT and CDR2 is FQNNGV in the germline V gene. The CDR3 totals 17 residues. The CDR3 DNA reads TGTGCCAGCAGCAAACGTACCGGGACAGTCCTTTCCTACGAGCAGTACTTC. This codes for CASSKRTGTVLSYEQYF.

V and J are TRBV6-5 and TRBJ2-7; tentatively, D is TRBD1 (5 bases). Trimming took 2 bases from V and 4 from J, leaving 15 bases between them. Germline CDR1 MNHEY, CDR2 SVGAGI. The CDR3 is 15 amino acids. The CDR3 DNA reads as TGTGCCAGCAGTTACCCTGGGGCAGGTGATTACGAGCAGTACTTC. Encoded protein: CASSYPGAGDYEQYF.

The genes are TRBV6-5 and TRBJ1-4; D remains unclear. Germline CDR1 reads MNHEY; CDR2 reads SVGAGI. The CDR3 is made up of 13 amino acids. V dropped 6 bases and J dropped 7 bases, with 12 bases sitting between them. CDR3 protein: CASSLLNGEKLFF. The DNA of the CDR3 is TGTGCCAGCAGCCTCCTAAATGGTGAAAAACTGTTTTTT.

V usage is TRBV30 and J usage is TRBJ1-4; D possibly corresponds to TRBD1 (5 bases). Germline CDR1 GTSNPN, CDR2 SVGIG (reference sequence). Trimming left V 3 bases short and J 12 bases short, with 11 bases between. The CDR3 totals 11 residues. CDR3 DNA sequence: TGTGCCTGGAGGGGGACTTCCGAACTGTTTTTT. It yields the protein CAWRGTSELFF.

V and J are TRBV4-2 and TRBJ2-1; D remains unclear. Germline CDR1 and CDR2: LGHNA and YNFKEQ. The CDR3 is 12 amino acids. V lost 6 bases and J lost 8, with 11 bases in between. The CDR3, as DNA: TGTGCCAGCAGTCTGACCGGCGATGAGCAGTTCTTC. Translated: CASSLTGDEQFF.

The CDR3 reads CASSEEVRGYSNQPQHF. The CDR3 DNA follows: TGTGCCAGCAGTGAAGAGGTCAGGGGCTATAGCAATCAGCCCCAGCATTTT. V is TRBV6-1 and J is TRBJ1-5; tentative D call: TRBD1 (6 bases). Trimming took off 1 base at V and 0 bases at J, with 13 bases between the two ends. From germline, CDR1 is MNHNS and CDR2 SASEGT. The CDR3 is made up of 17 amino acids.

This clone came up once. The rearrangement links TRBV9 to TRBJ2-4; D may be TRBD2 (5 bases). V was trimmed by 5 bases and J by 0 bases, leaving 18 bases between them. CDR1 and CDR2 (germline): SGDLS, YYNGEE. The CDR3 runs 17 residues. The CDR3 loop is CASSPTSGEIAKNIQYF. In DNA form, the CDR3 reads TGTGCCAGCAGTCCAACTAGTGGGGAAATAGCCAAAAACATTCAGTACTTC.